These T cell receptor beta chains were read from a single sample in a study of human T cells and chemical hapten exposure. Each CDR3 protein gets one entry after TCRdb re-called the RACE reads with MiXCR. Of fewer than 400,000 distinct CDR3 sequences in the sample, 6% to 8.5% were seen once. Sequences were derived from whole blood, sampled in connection with sensitization to the hapten diphenylcyclopropenone (DPC). Every receptor here comes from a woman aged 18 to 35 with alopecia areata. Some clones in this sample may be carry-over from other donors' samples. The CDR3 runs from the conserved cysteine through the conserved F or W. The D gene is left open where the match is weak. Size values are once, few and many counts, or a class for expanded clones, and some rows have none.

D: TRBD1; size: few; V: TRBV10-3; J: TRBJ2-5; DNA: TGTGCCATCAGTGAGTCCGGCAGGGGGCTTCAAGAGACCCAGTACTTC; CDR3: CAISESGRGLQETQYF
D: TRBD1; size: many; V: TRBV5-5; J: TRBJ1-4; DNA: TGTGCCAGCAGCGGACAGGGGGCAGCTAATGAAAAACTGTTTTTT; CDR3: CASSGQGAANEKLFF
D: TRBD1; size: few; V: TRBV27; J: TRBJ1-2; DNA: TGTGCCAGCAGTTTCGACAGGGCTAACTATGGCTACACCTTC; CDR3: CASSFDRANYGYTF
D: TRBD1; size: many; V: TRBV6-5; J: TRBJ1-6; DNA: TGTGCCAGCTGCACAGGGGCTAATTCACCCCTCCACTTT; CDR3: CASCTGANSPLHF
D: TRBD2; size: many; V: TRBV4-2; J: TRBJ2-5; DNA: TGTGCCAGCAGCCCAACACAACTAGCGGGGGGCGGTCGAAAAGAGACCCAGTACTTC; CDR3: CASSPTQLAGGGRKETQYF
D: TRBD1; size: NA; V: TRBV15; J: TRBJ1-5; DNA: TGTGCCACCAGCAGAGGTCGAGGGACAGCTATGAAAGGAGGCAATCAGCCCCAGCATTTT; CDR3: CATSRGRGTAMKGGNQPQHF
D: NA; size: many; V: TRBV29-1; J: TRBJ1-1; DNA: TGCAGCGTTAGGGAGGGGATGGGCACTGAAGCTTTCTTT; CDR3: CSVREGMGTEAFF
D: NA; size: many; V: TRBV28; J: TRBJ2-7; DNA: TGTGCCAGCAGAAGTCCAGCTAGGGAGCAGTACTTC; CDR3: CASRSPAREQYF
D: NA; size: few; V: TRBV4-2; J: TRBJ1-5; DNA: TGTGCCAGCAGCCAGGATGACACGGGGGATCAGCCCCAGCATTTT; CDR3: CASSQDDTGDQPQHF
D: NA; size: many; V: TRBV20-1; J: TRBJ2-5; DNA: TGCAGTGCTTCGCCTAGCGTATACCAAGAGACCCAGTACTTC; CDR3: CSASPSVYQETQYF
D: NA; size: once; V: TRBV12-3/TRBV12-4; J: TRBJ1-4; DNA: TGTGCCAGCGGTCCGTGGTTAACTAATGAAAAACTGTTTTTT; CDR3: CASGPWLTNEKLFF
D: NA; size: few; V: TRBV21-1; J: TRBJ2-7; DNA: TGTGCCAGCAGCAAAGACGCGGGACAGGGCTACGAGCAGTACTTC; CDR3: CASSKDAGQGYEQYF
D: NA; size: few; V: TRBV15; J: TRBJ2-2; DNA: TGTGCCACCAGCAGGGAGGAGGTGTTAACCGGGGAGCTGTTTTTT; CDR3: CATSREEVLTGELFF
D: TRBD2; size: NA; V: TRBV29-1; J: TRBJ2-3; DNA: TGCAGCGTTTACCAAACTAGCGCGGATACGCAGTATTTT; CDR3: CSVYQTSADTQYF
D: NA; size: few; V: TRBV15; J: TRBJ2-7; DNA: TGTGCCACCAGCAGAGGTATGGGTCCGACGTACGAGCAGTACTTC; CDR3: CATSRGMGPTYEQYF
D: NA; size: NA; V: TRBV13; J: TRBJ1-2; DNA: TGTGCCAGCAGCTTATTCCCGGCGGACAACTATGGCTACACCTTC; CDR3: CASSLFPADNYGYTF
D: TRBD1; size: NA; V: TRBV4-3; J: TRBJ2-3; DNA: TGCGCCAGCAGCCTTGGACAGGGGGTGGGCACAGATACGCAGTATTTT; CDR3: CASSLGQGVGTDTQYF
D: TRBD1; size: many; V: TRBV3-1; J: TRBJ2-7; DNA: TGTGCCAGCAGCCACCCGGGACAGTACTACGAGCAGTACTTC; CDR3: CASSHPGQYYEQYF
D: NA; size: few; V: TRBV20-1; J: TRBJ2-3; DNA: TGCAGTGCTAGAAGGTTGCTCCGTGGGGGCACAGATACGCAGTATTTT; CDR3: CSARRLLRGGTDTQYF
D: TRBD1; size: few; V: TRBV6-5; J: TRBJ2-7; DNA: TGTGCCAGCCGGAAAAACAGGGGATCCTACGAGCAGTACTTC; CDR3: CASRKNRGSYEQYF
D: NA; size: few; V: TRBV5-4; J: TRBJ2-7; DNA: TGTGCCAGCAGCTCGCCGGAGGACAGACCCTACGAGCAGTACTTC; CDR3: CASSSPEDRPYEQYF
D: TRBD1; size: NA; V: TRBV7-9; J: TRBJ1-1; DNA: TGTGCCAGCAGCCCCAGGGACAGTTCGGACACTGAAGCTTTCTTT; CDR3: CASSPRDSSDTEAFF
D: TRBD1; size: NA; V: TRBV5-1; J: TRBJ1-2; DNA: TGCGCCAGCAGCTTGGATCCGGGACAGCCCTCTAACTATGGCTACACCTTC; CDR3: CASSLDPGQPSNYGYTF